The entry that follows covers one T cell receptor beta chain sequence. The data were obtained in a study of blood T cells in healthy people across ages. Germline lookup yields CDR1 MGHDK and CDR2 SYGVNS. The CDR3 contains 15 residues. V was shortened by 5 bases and J by 1 base, with 9 bases between the two germline ends. RNA extraction gave at least 5 micrograms of total RNA per sample. Then a second PCR, running about 6 to 11 cycles, was carried out with a sample-barcoded 5' primer and a J-beta primer mix. With 12 random nucleotides, a template-switch adaptor tagged each individual cDNA molecule. There were at least 3 million CDR3-containing paired-end reads obtained from each sample. Using its own MiXCR run on the 5' RACE reads, TCRdb lists one record per CDR3 protein. The data contain over 600,000 distinct CDR3 sequences, approximately 53% of them seen just once; the ten biggest clones take up approximately 24%.

Sequenced input: blood. This sequence joins TRBV25-1 and TRBJ2-6; D is ambiguous. This TCR derives from a man aged 35-49 years in good health. CDR3 nucleotides: TGTGCCAGCAGTTCCCTAGGGTCTGGGGCCAACGTCCTGACTTTC. Protein product: CASSSLGSGANVLTF.